This T cell receptor (beta chain) is from a study of human CD4 T cells and Enterobacteriaceae. Ex vivo total memory CD4+ samples were deeply sequenced, detecting one cell in 200,000. Some clones are missing from TCRdb's copy, which holds only in-frame ones; the method was immunoSEQ multiplex PCR. The sample gives about 29,000 clones, 70% to 85% of which show up once; around 1.7% is in the top ten. All CD4+ cells other than CD45RA+CCR7+CD95- naive cells were sorted as memory, over 98% pure. Germline lookup yields CDR1 MDHEN and CDR2 SYDVKM. V was shortened by 4 bases and J by 6 bases, with 9 bases between the two germline ends. This CDR3 comprises 12 residues. Overall study findings and caveats: Matching to same-donor CFSE-low cultures alone inferred ex vivo clonotype reactivity.

A remark on this clone: Its antigen is undetermined.

The specimen was memory CD4+ T cells from blood. The receptor's source is a human donor in good health. The chain joins TRBV28 to TRBJ1-2; D perhaps matches TRBD1 (6 bases). Here the CDR3 reads CASSSGADGYTF. In nucleotides, the CDR3 is TGTGCCAGCAGTTCAGGGGCGGATGGCTACACCTTC.